These 27 T cell receptor beta chains were all obtained from the same sample, sequenced in a study of tumor-infiltrating lymphocytes in localized non-small cell lung cancer. Profiling relied on immunoSEQ multiplex PCR, and the TCRdb table lists in-frame clones only, not all of them. The data hold 10,000 to 15,000 clones, with around 64% observed a single time. The specimen was uninvolved lung tissue not adjacent to the tumor. The receptors were sampled from a human donor with non-small cell lung cancer.

V is TRBV11-2 and J is TRBJ1-3; D gene uncertain. This CDR3 has 15 residues. CDR1 and CDR2 (germline): SGHAT, FQNNGV. Deletions cut 4 bases from V and 1 base from J, with 11 bases between. This CDR3 reads CASSSVVKSGNTIYF. The CDR3 bases are TGTGCCAGCAGCTCTGTGGTGAAGTCTGGAAACACCATATATTTT.

The chain has TRBV6-5 and TRBJ2-1, with D perhaps TRBD2 (6 bases). V was pared by 6 bases and J by 7 bases, with 10 bases between. Germline V gene sequence: CDR1 MNHEY, CDR2 SVGAGI. CDR3 length equals 12 residues. DNA for the CDR3: TGTGCCAGCAGCCCAGGGAGGAATGAGCAGTTCTTC. Encoded protein: CASSPGRNEQFF.

The V and J genes are TRBV4-3 and TRBJ2-5; 10 positions match TRBD2. From germline, CDR1 is LGHNA and CDR2 YSLEER. This CDR3 has 16 residues. Trimming removed 0 bases from V and 5 bases from J; junction bases left unmatched: 6. The CDR3 spells CASSQEGSGGAETQYF. In nucleotides, the CDR3 is TGCGCCAGCAGCCAAGAAGGAAGCGGGGGGGCGGAGACCCAGTACTTC.

The gene calls are TRBV5-6 and TRBJ1-2, with unresolved D. This CDR3 region has 13 residues. Germline CDR1 SGHDT, CDR2 YYEEEE. V was cut by 4 bases and J by 4 bases, with 11 bases left in between. CDR3 nucleotides: TGTGCCAGCAGCCCCGTTTTGGGCTATGGCTACACCTTC. Residues: CASSPVLGYGYTF. Based on the CDR3 plus reference TRBV5-6 and TRBJ1-2, the full variable domain is DAGVTQSPTHLIKTRGQQVTLRCSPKSGHDTVSWYQQALGQGPQFIFQYYEEEERQRGNFPDRFSGHQFPNYSSELNVNALLLGDSALYLCASSPVLGYGYTFGSGTRLTVV.

This rearrangement joins TRBV6-4 to TRBJ1-5; 9 bases are a match to TRBD1. The trim removed 3 bases at V and 7 bases at J, leaving 4 bases unmatched. CDR1 and CDR2 from the germline V gene are MRHNA and SNTAGT. This CDR3 has 14 amino acids. Here the CDR3 DNA reads TGTGCCAGCAGTGAAGAGGGACAGGGCCAGCCCCAGCATTTT. This codes for CASSEEGQGQPQHF.

The gene calls are TRBV7-9 and TRBJ2-1, with 15 bases identical to TRBD2. The CDR3 contains 16 residues. Germline trimming cut 4 bases from V and 8 bases from J; bases unmatched to any gene: 6. Germline values: CDR1 SEHNR, CDR2 FQNEAQ (reference sequence). CDR3 coding DNA: TGTGCCAGCAGCTCAGGACTAGCGGGAGGGCGAGATGAGCAGTTCTTC. This codes for CASSSGLAGGRDEQFF.

V and J are TRBV7-6 and TRBJ2-5, with D possibly matching TRBD1 (6 bases). The CDR3 extends over 14 amino acids. The germline gives CDR1 SGHVS, CDR2 FNYEAQ. V shed 1 base and J shed 4 bases, with 10 bases lying between them. In DNA form, the CDR3 reads TGTGCCAGCAGCTTAGTGGTCAGGGGAGAGACCCAGTACTTC. Amino acids: CASSLVVRGETQYF.

V is TRBV7-2 and J is TRBJ1-1; weak D call: TRBD1 (5 bases). V was pared by 2 bases and J by 1 base, with 17 bases between. CDR1 is SGHTA, CDR2 FQGNSA, per germline. The CDR3 extends over 17 amino acids. The CDR3 protein is CASSLNVRAGRNTEAFF. The CDR3 DNA reads TGTGCCAGCAGCTTAAATGTTCGGGCAGGGAGGAACACTGAAGCTTTCTTT.

The rearrangement links TRBV5-1 to TRBJ1-2, with D unresolved. Germline loops: CDR1 SGHRS, CDR2 YFSETQ. The ends were cut back, 3 bases at V and 4 bases at J, with 10 bases in the middle. CDR3 length equals 13 residues. The CDR3 sequence: CASSSEGAYGYTF. CDR3 bases: TGCGCCAGCAGCTCGGAAGGTGCCTATGGCTACACCTTC. The whole variable domain, remainder taken from reference TRBV5-1 and TRBJ1-2, is KAGVTQTPRYLIKTRGQQVTLSCSPISGHRSVSWYQQTPGQGLQFLFEYFSETQRNKGNFPGRFSGRQFSNSRSEMNVSTLELGDSALYLCASSSEGAYGYTFGSGTRLTVV.

This chain uses TRBV7-2 with TRBJ1-2, with D unclear. The V gene's germline CDR1 is SGHTA and CDR2 FQGNSA. The germline V and J ends were trimmed by 2 bases and 6 bases, with 19 bases remaining between them. CDR3 length equals 16 residues. The DNA of the CDR3 is TGTGCCAGCAGCTTACTAGTTAACCCGGACCACAATGGCTACACCTTC. It translates to CASSLLVNPDHNGYTF.

The rearrangement uses TRBV6-4 and TRBJ2-3; maybe TRBD1 (6 bases). The germline V and J ends were trimmed by 3 bases and 5 bases, with 9 bases remaining between them. CDR1 is MRHNA and CDR2 is SNTAGT in the germline V gene. This CDR3 has 13 amino acids. CDR3 sequence: CASSEVGGDTQYF. CDR3 nucleotide sequence: TGTGCCAGCAGTGAGGTAGGGGGAGATACGCAGTATTTT.

The rearrangement uses TRBV7-2 and TRBJ1-1, with 7 bases that match TRBD1. CDR1 SGHTA and CDR2 FQGNSA come from the germline V gene. V was clipped by 1 base and J by 2 bases; unmatched bases: 4. This CDR3 contains 15 residues. The chain's CDR3 is CASSLEGTANTEAFF. The CDR3 region has the DNA TGTGCCAGCAGCTTAGAAGGGACAGCTAACACTGAAGCTTTCTTT.

The chain couples TRBV6-1 to TRBJ1-4; TRBD1 matches 9 bases. CDR1 is MNHNS, CDR2 SASEGT, per germline. This CDR3 comprises 13 residues. The J segment lost 7 bases and the V segment lost 9 bases, leaving 6 bases of the junction unmatched. CDR3 DNA: TGTGCCAGGCAACAGGGGGCGGGTGAAAAACTGTTTTTT. Translated, it gives CARQQGAGEKLFF.

The J gene is TRBJ1-1, the V gene TRBV7-9; D is perhaps TRBD1 (5 bases). V lost 7 bases and J 4 bases, leaving 22 bases between the germline ends. The V gene's germline CDR1 is SEHNR and CDR2 FQNEAQ (reference sequence). The CDR3 runs 16 residues. CDR3 loop: CASNLLRGPGGTEAFF. Here the CDR3 DNA reads TGTGCCAGCAACCTACTGCGGGGACCCGGCGGCACTGAAGCTTTCTTT.

The V call is TRBV19, the J call TRBJ1-5; the D gene is possibly TRBD1 (5 bases). V was trimmed by 1 base and J by 7 bases, leaving 14 bases between them. Germline lookup yields CDR1 LNHDA and CDR2 SQIVND (reference sequence). The CDR3 is made up of 15 amino acids. The CDR3, as DNA: TGTGCCAGTAGTATAGTTCGGCAGGGAGGGCAGCCCCAGCATTTT. Protein sequence: CASSIVRQGGQPQHF.

This clone occurred a few times. The chain combines TRBV7-2 with TRBJ2-6; no definite D call. The length of the CDR3 is 15 residues. V was cut by 4 bases and J by 1 base, with 8 bases left in between. Germline assignment: CDR1 SGHTA and CDR2 FQGNSA. The CDR3 loop is CASSSKVSGANVLTF. CDR3 sequence (DNA): TGTGCCAGCAGCTCTAAAGTGTCTGGGGCCAACGTCCTGACTTTC.

The CDR3 spells CASSQGIGPQHF. The CDR3 DNA reads TGTGCCAGCAGCCAAGGCATCGGGCCCCAGCATTTT. The chain links TRBV14 to TRBJ1-5, with unresolved D. This CDR3 region has 12 residues. The germline gives CDR1 SGHDN, CDR2 FVKESK. V dropped 1 base and J dropped 9 bases, with 7 bases sitting between them. Filled out from reference TRBV14 and TRBJ1-5, the complete variable domain reads EAGVTQFPSHSVIEKGQTVTLRCDPISGHDNLYWYRRVMGKEIKFLLHFVKESKQDESGMPNNRFLAERTGGTYSTLKVQPAELEDSGVYFCASSQGIGPQHFGDGTRLSIL.

CDR3 amino acids: CASSVVGNTQYF. CDR3 bases: TGTGCCAGCAGCGTAGTGGGCAATACGCAGTATTTT. This chain connects TRBV7-9 to TRBJ2-3; unclear D gene. The germline V gene encodes CDR1 SEHNR and CDR2 FQNEAQ (reference sequence). The V end was cut by 5 bases, the J end by 7 bases, with 10 bases between. The CDR3 is 12 residues long.

V gene TRBV19 combines with J gene TRBJ1-1, with 7 bases that match TRBD1. This CDR3 region has 12 residues. The germline V gene encodes CDR1 LNHDA and CDR2 SQIVND (reference sequence). The V and J ends lost 6 bases and 6 bases, in that order; junction bases with no gene match: 4. In nucleotides, the CDR3 is TGTGCCAGTAGGGGGGACAGACCTGAAGCTTTCTTT. Its translation: CASRGDRPEAFF.

A few counts support this clone. The chain links TRBV29-1 to TRBJ1-1, with TRBD1 as a possible D gene (6 bases). CDR3 size: 11 residues. Germline assignment: CDR1 SQVTM and CDR2 ANQGSEA. Between the trimmed V and J ends, which lost 7 bases and 0 bases, there was a span of 6 bases. The CDR3, as DNA: TGCAGCGGGACAGTGAACACTGAAGCTTTCTTT. It yields the protein CSGTVNTEAFF.

The gene calls are TRBV6-1 and TRBJ1-6; D is undetermined. This CDR3 is 14 amino acids long. V dropped 5 bases and J dropped 4 bases, with 9 bases sitting between them. The germline CDR1 and CDR2 sequences are MNHNS and SASEGT. CDR3 residues: CASSPANYNSPLHF. For the CDR3, the DNA is TGTGCCAGCAGTCCGGCTAATTATAATTCACCCCTCCACTTT.

The V gene is TRBV19, the J gene TRBJ2-2; D tentatively reads TRBD1 or TRBD2 (5 bases each). The CDR3 spans 15 residues. Germline CDR1 is LNHDA and CDR2 is SQIVND (reference sequence). Trimming removed 2 bases at V and 7 bases at J, with 14 bases between. Here the CDR3 DNA reads TGTGCCAGTAGTATATCCCCAGGGAGCGGCGGGGAGCTGTTTTTT. Its translation: CASSISPGSGGELFF.

V and J are TRBV5-6 and TRBJ2-7, with 12 positions matching TRBD2. V was pared by 4 bases and J by 2 bases, with 7 bases of the junction left unmatched. Germline lookup yields CDR1 SGHDT and CDR2 YYEEEE. The CDR3 consists of 16 residues. CDR3 region: CASSPSRLAGAYEQYF. The CDR3 nucleotides read TGTGCCAGCAGCCCATCCAGACTAGCGGGAGCCTACGAGCAGTACTTC.

The rearrangement uses TRBV7-9 and TRBJ1-6, with 7 bases identical to TRBD1. The CDR3 is 18 residues long. V shed 3 bases and J 8 bases; nucleotides not matched to a gene: 16. CDR1 and CDR2 (germline): SEHNR, FQNEAQ (reference sequence). The CDR3 is CASSLDSQYDREDSPLHF. In DNA form, the CDR3 reads TGTGCCAGCAGCTTGGATTCCCAGTACGACAGGGAGGATTCACCCCTCCACTTT.

The chain has TRBV15 and TRBJ2-7, with 10 bases fitting TRBD2. In germline, CDR1 is LNHNV, CDR2 YYDKDF (reference sequence). The CDR3 spans 16 residues. The V gene end was trimmed by 5 bases and the J gene end by 4 bases; junction bases not matched to a gene: 11. The CDR3 is CATSGHAASGSYEQYF. CDR3 in DNA: TGTGCCACCAGCGGTCACGCTGCTAGCGGGAGTTACGAGCAGTACTTC.

The chain combines TRBV30 with TRBJ2-5; no definite D call. V lost 3 bases, J lost 6 bases, and 8 bases lay in between. In germline, CDR1 is GTSNPN, CDR2 SVGIG (reference sequence). The CDR3 is 11 residues long. The CDR3 loop is CAWRVGKTQYF. The DNA of the CDR3 is TGTGCCTGGAGGGTAGGGAAGACCCAGTACTTC.

This clone is classed as medium-sized. The chain combines TRBV7-2 with TRBJ2-7; either TRBD1 or TRBD2 may fit D (5 bases each). V was shortened by 4 bases and J by 4 bases, with 17 bases between the two germline ends. CDR1 is SGHTA, CDR2 FQGNSA, per germline. The CDR3 loop spans 15 amino acids. The CDR3: CASSSDTLASYEQYF. Here the CDR3 DNA reads TGTGCCAGCAGCTCGGACACGTTAGCGTCGTACGAGCAGTACTTC.